In this sample, the clone carrying this T cell receptor beta chain turned up many times. The V gene's germline CDR1 is SGHRS and CDR2 YFSETQ. Unmatched junction bases numbered 10, after V lost 7 bases and J lost 4 bases. CDR3 length: 14 amino acids. The entry originates in a study of neurological immune-mediated disorders. 5'RACE with 10-nucleotide random UMIs generated the cDNA. TCRdb passed the 5' RACE reads through MiXCR, listing each CDR3 protein once. This sample has roughly 50,000 distinct CDR3 sequences, with 9% to 12% found just once. This clonotype was obtained from a man between 65 and 79 years old with HTLV-1-associated myelopathy (HAM/TSP). J is TRBJ1-1 and V is TRBV5-1; 7 positions match TRBD1. Sequencing used PBMCs. The CDR3 coding sequence is TGCGCCAGCGGCCGTGTATCAGGGGGCACTGAAGCTTTCTTT. It is translated as CASGRVSGGTEAFF.